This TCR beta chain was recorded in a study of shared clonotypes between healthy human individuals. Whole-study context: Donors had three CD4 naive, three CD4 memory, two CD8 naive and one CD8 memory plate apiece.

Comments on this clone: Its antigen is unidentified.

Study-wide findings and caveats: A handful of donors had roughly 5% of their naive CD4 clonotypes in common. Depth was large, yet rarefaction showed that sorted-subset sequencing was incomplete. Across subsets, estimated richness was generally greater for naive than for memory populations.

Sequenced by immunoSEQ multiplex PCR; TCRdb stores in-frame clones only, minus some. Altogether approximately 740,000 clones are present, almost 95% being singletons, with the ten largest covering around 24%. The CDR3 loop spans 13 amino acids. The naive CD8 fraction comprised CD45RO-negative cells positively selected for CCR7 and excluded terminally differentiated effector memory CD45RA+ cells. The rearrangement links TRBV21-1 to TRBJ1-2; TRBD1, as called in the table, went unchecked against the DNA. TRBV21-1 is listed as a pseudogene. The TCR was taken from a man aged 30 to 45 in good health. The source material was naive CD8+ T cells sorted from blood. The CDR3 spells CASSISVNYGYTF. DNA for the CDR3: TGTGCCAGCAGCATCTCAGTGAACTATGGCTACACCTTC.